This is a list of T cell receptor beta chains from one sample in a study of CD8 T cells in Susac syndrome. TCRdb redid the calling of the immunoSEQ multiplex PCR reads with MiXCR, one entry per CDR3 protein. The sample has around 23,000 distinct CDR3 sequences; 93% are singletons. Sequenced sample: CD8+ T cells from PBMCs. The receptors stem from a human donor with Susac syndrome. Each CDR3 is given without its conserved first and last residue. A D gene is named only where the DNA matches it firmly. The size of a clone is reported for some rows only, either as once, few or many, or as a class for expanded clones.

TRBJ2-7,TRBV13,.,once,ASSLSGSSYEQY
TRBJ1-4,TRBV7-9,.,.,ASRDRSTNEKLF
TRBJ1-2,TRBV5-4,.,.,ASTPRGPRGPRGYT
TRBJ2-1,TRBV5-1,.,.,ASSLARGDEQF
TRBJ2-1,TRBV7-7,TRBD2,.,ASSFAGGNEQF
TRBJ1-1,TRBV19,TRBD1,.,ASLTGGTEAF
TRBJ2-6,TRBV27,.,.,ASSLVGANVLT
TRBJ2-2,TRBV5-4,.,once,ASSLVGQNTGELF
TRBJ2-3,TRBV28,TRBD1,.,ASSTGTGVTDTQY
TRBJ1-1,TRBV15,.,.,ATFDGGTEAF
TRBJ2-5,TRBV12-5,TRBD2,.,ASGAGTSDETQY
TRBJ2-7,TRBV4-3,TRBD1,.,ASSQDQGTGSYEQY
TRBJ2-7,TRBV3-1,.,.,ASDPYRIYEQY
TRBJ2-7,TRBV2,.,.,ASSEVGDDYEQY
TRBJ2-2,TRBV5-6,.,.,ASSQNTGELF
TRBJ2-1,TRBV7-9,TRBD2,.,ASSLISGGDEQF
TRBJ2-5,TRBV7-2,.,.,ASSQGMGRRKETQY
TRBJ2-7,TRBV6-2/TRBV6-3,TRBD2,.,ASSYSLAGGYEQY
TRBJ2-1,TRBV9,TRBD2,.,ASSASGVSYNEQF
TRBJ1-1,TRBV30,TRBD1,.,AWSFGTGVEAF
TRBJ2-4,TRBV5-1,.,.,ASSSGQGPDIQY
TRBJ2-1,TRBV4-3,.,.,ASSQQEGGGGLYNEQF
TRBJ2-5,TRBV6-2/TRBV6-3,TRBD1,few,ASSLGHRGETQY
TRBJ2-4,TRBV19,.,.,ASSIRDPKNIQY
TRBJ2-7,TRBV27,TRBD1,.,ASSLGWGGTGHEQY
TRBJ2-7,TRBV6-2/TRBV6-3,.,few,ASSYGWTYEQY
TRBJ2-2,TRBV27,.,.,ASSFSSGGELF
TRBJ1-5,TRBV23-1,.,.,ASSTWGDSNQPQH